This T cell receptor (beta chain) stems from a study of cytomegalovirus exposure and HLA in healthy donors. Primers included in the PCR were 60 Vbeta and 13 Jbeta primers. The assay was immunoSEQ multiplex PCR, and TCRdb's table has in-frame clones only and misses some. The top ten clones hold approximately 3.3% of a sample with fewer than 60,000 clones, 60% to 85% of them seen once. V was shortened by 5 bases and J by 8 bases, with 18 bases between the two germline ends. Germline V gene sequence: CDR1 MNHEY, CDR2 SVGAGI. The CDR3 totals 14 residues. General study findings and limits: V- and J-gene trimming of TCR beta was linked (in a later analysis) to a missense DCLRE1C variant.

About this clone: Its matching antigen is unknown.

The chain carries TRBV6-5 and TRBJ1-2; D is uncertain. This receptor was taken from a woman in her thirties or forties in good health and CMV-seropositive. Material: PBMCs. CDR3 sequence reads: CASSEREGREGYTF. The CDR3, as DNA: TGTGCCAGCAGTGAAAGGGAAGGGAGGGAAGGCTACACCTTC.